The next 28 T cell receptor beta chains were all read from a single sample in a study of T cells in Graves' hyperthyroidism and ophthalmopathy. TCR beta CDR3 regions were amplified from RNA transcripts. RT-PCR in the first round (using the HTBI primer set) targeted the TCR CDR3. TCRdb re-derived calls from the multiplex PCR reads in MiXCR, one entry per CDR3 protein. The sample lists around 390,000 distinct CDR3 sequences; 13% to 15% were seen once. Sequencing was carried out using blood. All receptors come from a woman in her 30s with Graves' ophthalmopathy.

This clonotype was picked up many times. Here the CDR3 reads CASSLSSGGVAGQFF. The DNA for the CDR3 is TGTGCCAGCAGCTTATCGAGCGGGGGGGTCGCAGGGCAGTTCTTC. The chain joins TRBV11-3 to TRBJ2-1; 10 bases are a match to TRBD2. The germline CDR1 and CDR2 sequences are SGHNT and YENEEA. CDR3 length equals 15 residues. Unmatched junction bases numbered 10, after V lost 2 bases and J lost 12 bases.

The chain recombines TRBV19 with TRBJ1-2; D is undetermined. Deletions cut 3 bases from V and 4 bases from J, with 15 bases between. Germline CDR1 is LNHDA and CDR2 is SQIVND (reference sequence). The CDR3 contains 15 residues. CDR3 in DNA: TGTGCCAGTAGTATGATGGGGTGGTGGGGCTATGGCTACACCTTC. Translation gives CASSMMGWWGYGYTF.

This clonotype was seen at least ten times. V gene TRBV19 combines with J gene TRBJ2-2, with 8 bases that match TRBD1. V gave up 3 bases and J gave up 4 bases; unmatched junction bases: 7. The CDR3 loop spans 16 amino acids. CDR1 and CDR2 from the germline V gene are LNHDA and SQIVND (reference sequence). The CDR3 loop is CASSIREQGGTGELFF. The CDR3 nucleotides read TGTGCCAGTAGTATTAGGGAACAGGGGGGCACCGGGGAGCTGTTTTTT.

This clonotype was recorded many times. V is TRBV30 and J is TRBJ2-3, with a weak D call TRBD2 (5 bases). This CDR3 is built from 13 residues. V dropped 0 bases and J dropped 3 bases, with 7 bases sitting between them. Germline CDR1 GTSNPN, CDR2 SVGIG (reference sequence). Here the CDR3 reads CAWSVLGTDTQYF. As DNA, the CDR3 is TGTGCCTGGAGTGTACTAGGAACAGATACGCAGTATTTT.

In this sample, this clonotype turned up many times. V usage is TRBV30 and J usage is TRBJ1-5; D not certain. Deletions cut 2 bases from V and 5 bases from J, with 7 bases between. This CDR3 is 12 amino acids long. CDR1 GTSNPN and CDR2 SVGIG come from the germline V gene (reference sequence). CDR3 protein: CAWSKDYQPQHF. In DNA, the CDR3 is TGTGCCTGGAGTAAAGATTATCAGCCCCAGCATTTT.

This clonotype showed up many times. The chain employs TRBV12-3 or TRBV12-4 and TRBJ2-7; possible D gene TRBD1, 6 bases. The length of the CDR3 is 13 residues. Trimming pared 5 bases from V and 1 base from J, leaving 9 bases between. CDR3 in amino acids: CASSPDSSYEQYF. The CDR3, as DNA: TGTGCCAGCAGTCCGGACAGTTCCTACGAGCAGTACTTC.

The genes are TRBV7-9 and TRBJ1-6; maybe TRBD1 (6 bases). The V end was cut by 4 bases, the J end by 6 bases, with 13 bases between. CDR1 and CDR2 from the germline V gene are SEHNR and FQNEAQ (reference sequence). This CDR3 comprises 15 residues. The CDR3 region has the DNA TGTGCCAGCAGCTCCCTAACAGGGTTTAATTCACCCCTCCACTTT. Protein sequence: CASSSLTGFNSPLHF.

This clonotype was counted many times. This sequence joins TRBV20-1 and TRBJ2-7; TRBD1 aligns across 7 bases. The CDR3 consists of 14 residues. The germline V gene has CDR1 DFQATT and CDR2 SNEGSKA (reference sequence). V shed 4 bases, J shed 3 bases, and the junction held 9 bases outside the gene matches. CDR3 sequence reads: CSAMDGRGYYEQYF. The CDR3 DNA sequence: TGCAGTGCTATGGACGGCAGGGGGTACTACGAGCAGTACTTC.

The sample holds many counts of this clonotype. This chain links TRBV11-2 with TRBJ1-6, with TRBD1 as a possible D gene (5 bases). This CDR3 has 15 amino acids. V was pared by 1 base and J by 4 bases, with 8 bases between. Germline V gene lookup returns CDR1 SGHAT and CDR2 FQNNGV. The DNA of the CDR3 is TGTGCCAGCAGCTTAGGTGGGGGGTATAATTCACCCCTCCACTTT. This gives the protein CASSLGGGYNSPLHF.

This clonotype has just a few counts. J is TRBJ2-5 and V is TRBV6-2 or TRBV6-3; perhaps TRBD2 as D (7 bases). The CDR3 has 19 amino acids. Germline values: CDR1 MNHEY, CDR2 SVGEGT. Trimming pared 2 bases from V and 5 bases from J, leaving 27 bases between. The CDR3 DNA reads TGTGCCAGCAGTTACGGGTCTACAGGGTTTGTCGGGAGGTTGGAGACCCAGTACTTC. Its translation: CASSYGSTGFVGRLETQYF.

Note on this clonotype: This may be a read error: a much more frequent sequence differs by one nucleotide. The chain is built from TRBV5-5 and TRBJ1-5; 10 bases map to TRBD1. V shed 4 bases and J 3 bases; nucleotides not matched to a gene: 4. Per germline, CDR1 SGHKS and CDR2 YYEKEE (reference sequence). The CDR3 totals 15 residues. This CDR3 reads CASSGTGDFNQPQHF. The CDR3 DNA reads TGTGCCAGCAGCGGGACAGGGGACTTCAATCAGCCCCAGCATTTT.

This clonotype was seen ten or more times. V is TRBV20-1 and J is TRBJ2-1, with D maybe TRBD1 (5 bases). The CDR3 runs 13 residues. Per germline, CDR1 DFQATT and CDR2 SNEGSKA (reference sequence). Trimming shortened V by 5 bases and J by 7 bases, and 15 bases separated the two germline ends. For the CDR3, the DNA is TGCAGTGCTGTAGACAGCCTCGCGAATGAGCAGTTCTTC. Its translation: CSAVDSLANEQFF.

The chain's CDR3 is CASSRTKGGNHQPQHF. The CDR3 nucleotides read TGTGCCAGTAGCCGTACTAAAGGGGGCAACCATCAGCCCCAGCATTTT. This sequence joins TRBV19 and TRBJ1-5, with 7 bases identical to TRBD1. Trimming at V came to 6 bases and at J to 5 bases, leaving 13 bases not matched to a gene. Germline V CDR1 and CDR2: LNHDA, SQIVND (reference sequence). This CDR3 has 16 amino acids.

This clonotype has a count of ten or more. The V gene is TRBV6-1, the J gene TRBJ1-2, with a weak D call TRBD1 (5 bases). CDR3 length: 17 residues. Germline CDR1 MNHNS, CDR2 SASEGT. The V end lost 5 bases, the J end lost 0 bases, and 19 bases lay between the germline ends. The CDR3 DNA reads as TGTGCCAGCAGTAAGATGAGGCCAGGGCTTACTAACTATGGCTACACCTTC. Protein product: CASSKMRPGLTNYGYTF.

This clonotype appeared a single time. This may be a read error: a much more frequent sequence differs by one nucleotide. The CDR3 region has the DNA TGTGCCAGCAGGCCTACAGGGGGTGAAGCTTTCTTT. It is translated as CASRPTGGEAFF. V and J are TRBV13 and TRBJ1-1; 8 positions match TRBD1. The CDR3 is 12 amino acids. The V gene end was trimmed by 6 bases and the J gene end by 7 bases; junction bases not matched to a gene: 4. Germline loops: CDR1 PRHDT, CDR2 FYEKMQ (reference sequence).

This clonotype was seen just once. J is TRBJ1-4 and V is TRBV29-1; 8 nucleotides match TRBD1. V lost 7 bases and J lost 7; bases outside the gene matches: 8. This CDR3 region has 13 residues. Looked up from germline, CDR1 is SQVTM and CDR2 is ANQGSEA. This CDR3 reads CSAAGGASEKLFF. The CDR3 DNA is TGCAGCGCGGCAGGGGGCGCGAGTGAAAAACTGTTTTTT.

The V call is TRBV2, the J call TRBJ2-2, with 7 bases fitting TRBD1. The CDR3 has 16 amino acids. J gave up 1 base and V 3 bases, and 5 bases lay outside the gene matches. Germline V gives CDR1 SNHLY, CDR2 FYNNEI. The DNA of the CDR3 is TGTGCCAGCAGTGAGAGGACAGGAGTGAACACCGGGGAGCTGTTTTTT. Translation gives CASSERTGVNTGELFF.

This chain uses TRBV11-1 with TRBJ1-1; TRBD1 aligns across 8 bases. The trim removed 6 bases at V and 1 base at J, leaving 7 bases unmatched. The CDR3 is 15 amino acids. The germline V gene has CDR1 SGHAT and CDR2 FQDESV (reference sequence). Here the CDR3 DNA reads TGTGCCAGCAGATCCACCGGGACAGGGAACACTGAAGCTTTCTTT. As protein: CASRSTGTGNTEAFF.

There are a few counts of this clonotype. This chain links TRBV19 with TRBJ2-2; D unresolved. The CDR3 is made up of 15 amino acids. The ends were cut back, 3 bases at V and 3 bases at J, with 11 bases in the middle. Germline V gives CDR1 LNHDA, CDR2 SQIVND (reference sequence). The CDR3 DNA is TGTGCCAGTAGTATGGGGTGGACCTACACCGGGGAGCTGTTTTTT. As protein: CASSMGWTYTGELFF.

This clonotype was observed a handful of times. The rearrangement uses TRBV7-9 and TRBJ1-1, with D possibly being TRBD1 (5 bases). The CDR3 covers 15 residues. Trimming took 6 bases from V and 8 from J, leaving 22 bases between them. Germline CDR1 is SEHNR and CDR2 is FQNEAQ (reference sequence). The CDR3 nucleotides are TGTGCCAGCAGACCCCCCTTCAAGGGGAACTGGGAAGCTTTCTTT. Encoded protein: CASRPPFKGNWEAFF.

There are many counts of this clonotype. V is TRBV9 and J is TRBJ2-1, with 10 bases identical to TRBD2. CDR3 size: 17 residues. The V gene's germline CDR1 is SGDLS and CDR2 YYNGEE. With 0 bases clipped from V and 4 bases from J, the junction kept 7 bases outside the gene matches. The CDR3 bases are TGTGCCAGCAGCGTAGGACTAGCGGGTCAACTTTACAATGAGCAGTTCTTC. Its protein product is CASSVGLAGQLYNEQFF.

This clonotype was counted many times. The chain uses TRBV12-3 or TRBV12-4 and TRBJ1-1; tentative D call: TRBD1 (5 bases). V lost 1 base, J lost 2 bases, and 11 bases lay in between. The CDR3 loop spans 15 amino acids. The CDR3 DNA follows: TGTGCCAGCAGTTTAGAATCAGGGTTTAACACTGAAGCTTTCTTT. Protein sequence: CASSLESGFNTEAFF.

There are many counts of this clonotype. This chain uses TRBV12-3 or TRBV12-4 with TRBJ1-1, with TRBD1 matching over 9 bases. The CDR3 consists of 14 residues. The J segment lost 6 bases and the V segment lost 6 bases, leaving 8 bases of the junction unmatched. CDR3 protein: CASSPGQGWAEAFF. As DNA, the CDR3 is TGTGCCAGCAGCCCGGGACAGGGCTGGGCTGAAGCTTTCTTT.

With respect to this clonotype: With a much larger clone just one base away, this may be a read error. This rearrangement joins TRBV6-6 to TRBJ2-2, with TRBD1 identical over 9 bases. The germline gives CDR1 MNHNY, CDR2 SVGAGI (reference sequence). CDR3 length equals 17 residues. The CDR3 sequence: CASSYSRTGDITGELLF. CDR3 sequence (DNA): TGTGCCAGCAGTTACTCGCGGACAGGGGATATTACCGGGGAGCTGCTTTTT.

This clonotype was counted ten times or more. V and J are TRBV10-3 and TRBJ1-1, with D tentatively TRBD1 (5 bases). Trimming took off 9 bases at V and 4 bases at J, with 24 bases between the two ends. This CDR3 spans 16 amino acids. Per the germline V gene, CDR1 is ENHRY and CDR2 is SYGVKD. The DNA of the CDR3 is TGTGCCATTAGAGACAGCGGGGCGGATATAGGCACTGAAGCTTTCTTT. This sequence encodes CAIRDSGADIGTEAFF.

In its sample, this clonotype was seen many times. The rearrangement links TRBV24-1 to TRBJ2-5, with D possibly TRBD2 on 5 matching bases. The CDR3 contains 16 residues. Germline assignment: CDR1 KGHDR and CDR2 SFDVKD. The V end was cut by 4 bases, the J end by 5 bases, with 19 bases between. The CDR3 region is CATSDPTLGAGETQYF. In DNA, the CDR3 is TGTGCCACCAGTGACCCTACTCTCGGTGCGGGTGAGACCCAGTACTTC.

This clonotype was recorded many times. CDR3 in DNA: TGCAGTGCTAGAGGGGGGACAGAAGGGACAGGTGAGCAGTTCTTC. It yields the protein CSARGGTEGTGEQFF. The genes are TRBV20-1 and TRBJ2-1; 8 bases fit TRBD1. The ends lost 1 base at V and 9 bases at J; junction bases unmatched: 11. Germline loops: CDR1 DFQATT, CDR2 SNEGSKA (reference sequence). The CDR3 consists of 15 residues.

This clonotype was counted ten times or more. This CDR3 reads CASSLVRNTGELFF. Written as DNA, the CDR3 is TGCGCCAGCAGCTTGGTCAGGAACACCGGGGAGCTGTTTTTT. This chain uses TRBV5-1 with TRBJ2-2; no reliable D call. Per germline, CDR1 SGHRS and CDR2 YFSETQ. Deletions cut 0 bases from V and 1 base from J, with 4 bases between. The CDR3 has 14 amino acids.